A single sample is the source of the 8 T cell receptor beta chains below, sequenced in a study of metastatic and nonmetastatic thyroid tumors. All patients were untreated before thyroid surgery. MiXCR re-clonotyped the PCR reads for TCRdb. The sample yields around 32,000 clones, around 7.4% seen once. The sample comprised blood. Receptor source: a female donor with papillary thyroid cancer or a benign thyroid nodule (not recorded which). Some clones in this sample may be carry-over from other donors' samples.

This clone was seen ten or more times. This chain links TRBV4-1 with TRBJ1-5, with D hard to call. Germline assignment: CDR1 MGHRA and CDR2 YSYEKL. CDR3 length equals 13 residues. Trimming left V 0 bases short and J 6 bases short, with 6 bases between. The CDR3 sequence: CASSQEFTQPQHF. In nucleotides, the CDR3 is TGCGCCAGCAGCCAAGAATTCACTCAGCCCCAGCATTTT.

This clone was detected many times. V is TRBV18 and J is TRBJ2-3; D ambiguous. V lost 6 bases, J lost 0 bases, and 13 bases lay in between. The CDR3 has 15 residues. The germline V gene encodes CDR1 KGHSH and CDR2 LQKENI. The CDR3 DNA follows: TGTGCCAGCTCTCGCGTAGGTTCTAGCACAGATACGCAGTATTTT. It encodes CASSRVGSSTDTQYF. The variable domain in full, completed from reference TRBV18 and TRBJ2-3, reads NAGVMQNPRHLVRRRGQEARLRCSPMKGHSHVYWYRQLPEEGLKFMVYLQKENIIDESGMPKERFSAEFPKEGPSILRIQQVVRGDSAAYFCASSRVGSSTDTQYFGPGTRLTVL.

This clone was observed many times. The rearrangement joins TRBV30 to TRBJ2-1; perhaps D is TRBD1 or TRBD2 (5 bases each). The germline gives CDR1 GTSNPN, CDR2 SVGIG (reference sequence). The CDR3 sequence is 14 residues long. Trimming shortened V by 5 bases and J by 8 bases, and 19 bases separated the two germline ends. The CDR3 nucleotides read TGTGCCTGGGACAGACTCCTGGGAGCCGATGAGCAGTTCTTC. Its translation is CAWDRLLGADEQFF.

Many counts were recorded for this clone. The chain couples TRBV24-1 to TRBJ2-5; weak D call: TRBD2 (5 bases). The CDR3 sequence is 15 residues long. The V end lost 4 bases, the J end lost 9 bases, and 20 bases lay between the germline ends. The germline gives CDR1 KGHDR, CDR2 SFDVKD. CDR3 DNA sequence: TGTGCCACCAGTGAACAAAAAGGACTCGCCCCTCCCCAGTACTTC. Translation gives CATSEQKGLAPPQYF.

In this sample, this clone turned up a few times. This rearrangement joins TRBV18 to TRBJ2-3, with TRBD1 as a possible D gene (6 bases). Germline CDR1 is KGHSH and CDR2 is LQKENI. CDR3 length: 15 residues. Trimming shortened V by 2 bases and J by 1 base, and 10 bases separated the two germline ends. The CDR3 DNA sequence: TGTGCCAGCTCACCAGGAAGGACAGGCACAGATACGCAGTATTTT. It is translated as CASSPGRTGTDTQYF.

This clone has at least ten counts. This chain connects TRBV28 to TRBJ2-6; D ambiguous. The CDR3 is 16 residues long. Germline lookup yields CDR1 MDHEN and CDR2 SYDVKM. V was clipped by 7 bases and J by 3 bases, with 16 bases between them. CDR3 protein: CASTPLFGFGANVLTF. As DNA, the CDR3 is TGTGCCAGCACCCCCTTGTTTGGATTTGGGGCCAACGTCCTGACTTTC. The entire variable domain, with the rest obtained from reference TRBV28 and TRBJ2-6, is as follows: DVKVTQSSRYLVKRTGEKVFLECVQDMDHENMFWYRQDPGLGLRLIYFSYDVKMKEKGDIPEGYSVSREKKERFSLILESASTNQTSMYLCASTPLFGFGANVLTFGAGSRLTVL.

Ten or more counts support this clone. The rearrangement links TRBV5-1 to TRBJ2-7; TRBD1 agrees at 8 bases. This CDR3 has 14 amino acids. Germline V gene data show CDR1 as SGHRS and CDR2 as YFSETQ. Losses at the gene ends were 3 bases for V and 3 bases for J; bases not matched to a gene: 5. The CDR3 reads CASSSTGGIYEQYF. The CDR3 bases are TGCGCCAGCAGCTCTACAGGGGGGATCTACGAGCAGTACTTC.

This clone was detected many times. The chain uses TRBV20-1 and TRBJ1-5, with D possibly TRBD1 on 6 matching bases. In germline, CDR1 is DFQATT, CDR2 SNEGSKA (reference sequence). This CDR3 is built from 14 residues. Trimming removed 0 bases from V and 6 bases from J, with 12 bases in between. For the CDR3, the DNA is TGCAGTGCTAGAGACCTAAGACAGGCTCAGCCCCAGCATTTT. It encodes CSARDLRQAQPQHF.